This T cell receptor (beta chain) was profiled in a study of T cells after yellow fever vaccination. The study's findings and limits: Weaker overall was a secondary response that nonetheless peaked faster, on day 5 versus 15.

There are many counts of this clonotype. Its antigen remains unidentified. CDR1 is ENHRY, CDR2 SYGVKD, per germline. The CDR3 is 14 residues long. Trimming shortened V by 6 bases and J by 6 bases, and 18 bases separated the two germline ends. MiXCR was run by TCRdb on the 5' RACE reads, yielding one entry per CDR3 protein. There are some 350,000 distinct CDR3 sequences in the sample; roughly 4% occur only once, and about 26% lies in the top ten. The sequence derives from a man younger than 35 who received the YFV17D yellow fever vaccine. J is TRBJ2-7 and V is TRBV10-3; TRBD1 or TRBD2 may be the D gene (5 bases each). The sample here was PBMCs, taken 5 days after the yellow fever booster vaccination. The CDR3, as DNA: TGTGCCATCAGCATACAGACAGAGGGTGGCGAGCAGTACTTC. Translating gives CAISIQTEGGEQYF.